The 9 T cell receptor beta chains given below trace back to one sample, sequenced in a study of blood T cell repertoires in COVID-19. Profiling relied on immunoSEQ multiplex PCR, and the TCRdb table lists in-frame clones only, not all of them. In the table there are some 88,000 clones, 70% to 90% of which are singletons. Sample: peripheral blood. The source of these receptors is a woman aged 70 to 79 with acute or convalescent COVID-19.

This clone was seen more than once but under ten times. The chain carries TRBV21-1 and TRBJ2-1; the table names TRBD2, a call not compared with the DNA. TRBV21-1 is given as a pseudogene. The CDR3 sequence is 16 residues long. CDR3 loop: CASSKSGTSGIDEQFF. CDR3 DNA: TGTGCCAGCAGCAAATCCGGGACTAGCGGTATCGATGAGCAGTTCTTC.

This clone was found a few times. The V call is TRBV28, the J call TRBJ1-6, with TRBD1 as a possible D gene (5 bases). CDR1 is MDHEN, CDR2 SYDVKM, per germline. The ends were cut back, 3 bases at V and 7 bases at J, with 16 bases in the middle. The CDR3 has 16 residues. The CDR3 DNA sequence: TGTGCCAGCAGTTTTGGGGGGTTGGGACTCAATTCACCCCTCCACTTT. This codes for CASSFGGLGLNSPLHF.

The chain uses TRBV9 and TRBJ1-1; 7 nucleotides agree with TRBD1. The trim removed 4 bases at V and 6 bases at J, leaving 12 bases unmatched. The CDR3 is 15 amino acids. The V gene's germline CDR1 is SGDLS and CDR2 YYNGEE. The CDR3 sequence: CASSSRQGLYAEAFF. In DNA form, the CDR3 reads TGTGCCAGCAGCTCCCGACAGGGCCTTTATGCTGAAGCTTTCTTT. The full variable domain, with the rest looked up from reference TRBV9 and TRBJ1-1, is DSGVTQTPKHLITATGQRVTLRCSPRSGDLSVYWYQQSLDQGLQFLIQYYNGEERAKGNILERFSAQQFPDLHSELNLSSLELGDSALYFCASSSRQGLYAEAFFGQGTRLTVV.

The chain couples TRBV11-2 to TRBJ2-5; 7 nucleotides match TRBD1. The ends lost 5 bases at V and 4 bases at J; junction bases unmatched: 4. Looked up from germline, CDR1 is SGHAT and CDR2 is FQNNGV. CDR3 size: 13 residues. CDR3 DNA: TGTGCCAGCAGCCCGACAGGGATAGAGACCCAGTACTTC. Its protein is CASSPTGIETQYF.

The chain combines TRBV29-1 with TRBJ2-3, with a weak D call TRBD2 (7 bases). Germline CDR1 reads SQVTM; CDR2 reads ANQGSEA. Trimming took off 8 bases at V and 3 bases at J, with 21 bases between the two ends. This CDR3 is 15 amino acids long. The CDR3 spells CSYPRGGSITDTQYF. The CDR3 bases are TGCAGCTACCCTAGGGGGGGGTCTATTACAGATACGCAGTATTTT.

The rearrangement links TRBV29-1 to TRBJ2-1; the match to TRBD2 covers 10 bases. With 3 bases clipped from V and 3 bases from J, the junction kept 5 bases outside the gene matches. This CDR3 contains 15 residues. Germline CDR1 SQVTM, CDR2 ANQGSEA. CDR3 amino acids: CSVDPSGRFYNEQFF. CDR3 coding DNA: TGCAGCGTTGATCCTAGCGGGAGATTCTACAATGAGCAGTTCTTC.

The gene calls are TRBV6-2 or TRBV6-3 and TRBJ2-1; 10 positions agree with TRBD2. There are 15 residues in the CDR3. CDR1 and CDR2 (germline): MNHEY, SVGEGT. The ends lost 2 bases at V and 6 bases at J; junction bases unmatched: 4. The CDR3 is CASSYASGRGNEQFF. The CDR3 bases are TGTGCCAGCAGTTACGCTAGCGGGAGAGGCAATGAGCAGTTCTTC.

V and J are TRBV5-1 and TRBJ1-1, with D unclear. This CDR3 is built from 13 residues. The germline gives CDR1 SGHRS, CDR2 YFSETQ. V lost 3 bases and J 5 bases, leaving 11 bases between the germline ends. This chain's CDR3 is CASSSLYETEAFF. CDR3 nucleotide sequence: TGCGCCAGCAGCTCCTTATATGAGACTGAAGCTTTCTTT.

V usage is TRBV15 and J usage is TRBJ2-4; 7 bases are shared with TRBD2. From germline, CDR1 is LNHNV and CDR2 YYDKDF (reference sequence). Trimming removed 1 base from V and 2 bases from J; junction bases left unmatched: 14. The CDR3 is made up of 19 amino acids. The CDR3 DNA reads as TGTGCCACCAGCAGAGCTCGAGGGAACCGGGAGGTAACCAAAAACATTCAGTACTTC. Protein: CATSRARGNREVTKNIQYF.